These T cell receptor beta chains were read from a single sample in a study of blood T cell repertoires in COVID-19. Assay: immunoSEQ multiplex PCR; the TCRdb copy retains only in-frame clones and omits some. The repertoire holds around 300,000 clones, 70% to 90% seen once, with less than 3% in the top ten. Sequenced material: peripheral blood. The receptors stem from a young woman with active or convalescent COVID-19. Each CDR3 is given with its conserved first and last residue. Each record gives: CDR3 protein, CDR3 DNA, J gene, clone size, V gene, D gene. D genes are given only for firm matches. Clone size is given for some rows only: seen once, a few or many times, or a class if the clone is expanded.

CDR3aa: CASRRTGYLGYGYTF
CDR3nt: TGTGCCTCCCGGAGGACAGGGTATCTTGGGTATGGCTACACCTTC
j_gene: TRBJ1-2
abundance: NA
v_gene: TRBV6-5
d_gene: TRBD1

CDR3aa: CASSLTRTGGLGTEAFF
CDR3nt: TGTGCCAGCAGCTTAACTAGGACAGGGGGCCTGGGAACTGAAGCTTTCTTT
j_gene: TRBJ1-1
abundance: NA
v_gene: TRBV7-2
d_gene: TRBD1

CDR3aa: CASKLNRVSADTQYF
CDR3nt: TGTGCCAGCAAACTTAACAGGGTTTCCGCAGATACGCAGTATTTT
j_gene: TRBJ2-3
abundance: NA
v_gene: TRBV6-5
d_gene: NA

CDR3aa: CASSLDGVEAFF
CDR3nt: TGTGCCAGCAGCTTAGACGGGGTTGAAGCTTTCTTT
j_gene: TRBJ1-1
abundance: once
v_gene: TRBV7-9
d_gene: NA

CDR3aa: CASSLAWTGENSPLHF
CDR3nt: TGTGCCAGCAGCTTAGCTTGGACAGGGGAAAATTCACCCCTCCACTTT
j_gene: TRBJ1-6
abundance: NA
v_gene: TRBV7-2
d_gene: TRBD1

CDR3aa: CSASDPRFNYGYTF
CDR3nt: TGCAGTGCTAGTGACCCGCGATTTAACTATGGCTACACCTTC
j_gene: TRBJ1-2
abundance: NA
v_gene: TRBV20-1
d_gene: NA

CDR3aa: CASSSSMLVEAFF
CDR3nt: TGTGCCAGCAGTTCCTCTATGCTGGTTGAAGCTTTCTTT
j_gene: TRBJ1-1
abundance: NA
v_gene: TRBV28
d_gene: NA

CDR3aa: CASSTRGGGTDTQYF
CDR3nt: TGTGCCAGCAGCACTCGCGGGGGGGGGACAGATACGCAGTATTTT
j_gene: TRBJ2-3
abundance: NA
v_gene: TRBV7-2
d_gene: TRBD2

CDR3aa: CASSSQGGTEAFF
CDR3nt: TGTGCCAGCAGTTCACAGGGGGGGACTGAAGCTTTCTTT
j_gene: TRBJ1-1
abundance: NA
v_gene: TRBV12-3/TRBV12-4
d_gene: TRBD1

CDR3aa: CAWSVGLAETQYF
CDR3nt: TGTGCCTGGAGTGTGGGACTTGCGGAGACCCAGTACTTC
j_gene: TRBJ2-5
abundance: NA
v_gene: TRBV30
d_gene: NA

CDR3aa: CASSAQGTYEQYF
CDR3nt: TGTGCCAGCAGCGCACAGGGGACCTACGAGCAGTACTTC
j_gene: TRBJ2-7
abundance: NA
v_gene: TRBV6-6
d_gene: TRBD1

CDR3aa: CAWSGRGQDYGYTF
CDR3nt: TGTGCCTGGAGTGGGAGGGGACAGGACTATGGCTACACCTTC
j_gene: TRBJ1-2
abundance: NA
v_gene: TRBV30
d_gene: TRBD1

CDR3aa: CASSVGGIKQETQYF
CDR3nt: TGTGCCAGCAGCGTCGGAGGCATCAAACAAGAGACCCAGTACTTC
j_gene: TRBJ2-5
abundance: NA
v_gene: TRBV7-9
d_gene: NA

CDR3aa: CATSDSTGQGIYGYTF
CDR3nt: TGTGCCACCAGTGATTCTACGGGACAGGGAATCTATGGCTACACCTTC
j_gene: TRBJ1-2
abundance: NA
v_gene: TRBV24-1
d_gene: TRBD1

CDR3aa: CASSGRPLDEQYF
CDR3nt: TGTGCCAGCAGCGGGAGGCCACTGGACGAGCAGTACTTC
j_gene: TRBJ2-7
abundance: NA
v_gene: TRBV9
d_gene: NA

CDR3aa: CASSLGFRQGGKQFF
CDR3nt: TGTGCCAGCAGCTTAGGATTCAGGCAGGGGGGAAAGCAGTTCTTC
j_gene: TRBJ2-1
abundance: NA
v_gene: TRBV7-2
d_gene: NA

CDR3aa: CASSFRYEQYF
CDR3nt: TGTGCCAGCAGCTTCCGCTACGAGCAGTACTTC
j_gene: TRBJ2-7
abundance: NA
v_gene: TRBV13
d_gene: NA

CDR3aa: CASSLRSREYF
CDR3nt: TGTGCCAGCAGCTTGCGCAGCAGGGAGTACTTC
j_gene: TRBJ2-7
abundance: NA
v_gene: TRBV5-6
d_gene: NA

CDR3aa: CASSSGGAGYTF
CDR3nt: TGTGCCAGCAGCTCAGGGGGCGCTGGCTACACCTTC
j_gene: TRBJ1-2
abundance: once
v_gene: TRBV6-5
d_gene: TRBD1

CDR3aa: CAWSEGAGGNQPQHF
CDR3nt: TGTGCCTGGAGTGAGGGGGCTGGGGGCAATCAGCCCCAGCATTTT
j_gene: TRBJ1-5
abundance: NA
v_gene: TRBV30
d_gene: TRBD1

CDR3aa: CASRTTGGSNYGYTF
CDR3nt: TGTGCCAGCAGGACAACGGGGGGCAGTAACTATGGCTACACCTTC
j_gene: TRBJ1-2
abundance: NA
v_gene: TRBV27
d_gene: NA

CDR3aa: CASSLRDNQPQHF
CDR3nt: TGTGCCAGCTCACTCCGGGACAATCAGCCCCAGCATTTT
j_gene: TRBJ1-5
abundance: NA
v_gene: TRBV18
d_gene: NA

CDR3aa: CASTRDYGYTF
CDR3nt: TGTGCCAGCACCCGGGACTATGGCTACACCTTC
j_gene: TRBJ1-2
abundance: NA
v_gene: TRBV12-3/TRBV12-4
d_gene: NA

CDR3aa: CASSPREGGTYEQYF
CDR3nt: TGTGCCAGCAGCCCACGGGAGGGGGGAACCTACGAGCAGTACTTC
j_gene: TRBJ2-7
abundance: NA
v_gene: TRBV7-9
d_gene: TRBD2

CDR3aa: CASSQVYYQGAQNYGYTF
CDR3nt: TGCGCCAGCAGCCAAGTTTATTATCAGGGGGCGCAGAACTATGGCTACACCTTC
j_gene: TRBJ1-2
abundance: NA
v_gene: TRBV4-3
d_gene: TRBD1

CDR3aa: CASSYHPPLAGGSNEQFF
CDR3nt: TGTGCCAGCAGCTACCATCCCCCCCTAGCGGGGGGGAGCAATGAGCAGTTCTTC
j_gene: TRBJ2-1
abundance: NA
v_gene: TRBV7-2
d_gene: TRBD2

CDR3aa: CATRQRAGGYNSPLHF
CDR3nt: TGTGCCACCAGACAAAGGGCAGGAGGATATAATTCACCCCTCCACTTT
j_gene: TRBJ1-6
abundance: few
v_gene: TRBV15
d_gene: NA